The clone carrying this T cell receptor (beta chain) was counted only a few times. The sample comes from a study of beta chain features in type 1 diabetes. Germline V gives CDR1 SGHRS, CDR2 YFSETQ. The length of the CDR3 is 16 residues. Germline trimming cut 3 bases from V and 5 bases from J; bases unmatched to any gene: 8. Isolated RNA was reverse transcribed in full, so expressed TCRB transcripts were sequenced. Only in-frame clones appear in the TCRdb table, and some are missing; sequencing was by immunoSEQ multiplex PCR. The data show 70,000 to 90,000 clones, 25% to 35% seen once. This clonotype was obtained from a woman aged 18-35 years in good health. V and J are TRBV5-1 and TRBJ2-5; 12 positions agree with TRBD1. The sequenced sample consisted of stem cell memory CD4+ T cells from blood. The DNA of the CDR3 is TGCGCCAGCAGCTACCGCCCGGGACAGGGGGCTGAGACCCAGTACTTC. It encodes CASSYRPGQGAETQYF.